The 31 T cell receptor beta chains in this list originate from one sample, sequenced in a study of blood T cell repertoires in COVID-19. Profiling relied on immunoSEQ multiplex PCR, and the TCRdb table lists in-frame clones only, not all of them. The sample holds around 200,000 clones, roughly 87% seen once. Material for sequencing was PBMCs or T cells enriched from blood (not recorded which). The receptors come from a young man with acute COVID-19.

This chain links TRBV4-1 with TRBJ1-1, with D possibly being TRBD1 (5 bases). The germline V gene has CDR1 MGHRA and CDR2 YSYEKL. V lost 0 bases and J lost 1, with 6 bases in between. The CDR3 consists of 14 residues. CDR3 protein: CASSQEGGNTEAFF. The DNA of the CDR3 is TGCGCCAGCAGCCAAGAGGGGGGGAACACTGAAGCTTTCTTT.

The chain employs TRBV18 and TRBJ1-1; D might be TRBD1 (5 bases). The CDR3 runs to 15 residues. Germline V CDR1 and CDR2: KGHSH, LQKENI. V lost 3 bases and J 5 bases, leaving 16 bases between the germline ends. For the CDR3, the DNA is TGTGCCAGCTCACCCTGGGGGGTCGATGGGACTGAAGCTTTCTTT. It encodes CASSPWGVDGTEAFF.

CDR3 residues: CASSYGSGQPQHF. The CDR3 nucleotides are TGTGCCAGCAGTTATGGTTCAGGTCAGCCCCAGCATTTT. The chain uses TRBV6-5 and TRBJ1-5; D is unclear. CDR1 and CDR2 from the germline V gene are MNHEY and SVGAGI. The CDR3 sequence is 13 residues long. Trimming stripped 3 bases from V and 6 bases from J, with 9 bases between.

The chain uses TRBV7-2 and TRBJ2-1; TRBD2 matches at 13 bases. The length of the CDR3 is 14 residues. J was trimmed by 10 bases and V by 3 bases; bases with no gene match: 3. Germline CDR1 SGHTA, CDR2 FQGNSA. CDR3 sequence: CASSFRTSGSEQFF. CDR3 DNA: TGTGCCAGCAGCTTCAGGACTAGCGGGAGCGAGCAGTTCTTC.

This clone was picked up a small number of times. J is TRBJ2-2 and V is TRBV7-2; D perhaps matches TRBD2 (6 bases). V lost 7 bases to trimming and J lost 7 bases, with 16 bases between them. Germline V CDR1 and CDR2: SGHTA, FQGNSA. The length of the CDR3 is 14 residues. This CDR3 reads CASNGGSLDGELFF. Written as DNA, the CDR3 is TGTGCCAGCAACGGAGGGTCCCTTGACGGGGAGCTGTTTTTT. Variable domain in full (rest from reference TRBV7-2 and TRBJ2-2): GAGVSQSPSNKVTEKGKDVELRCDPISGHTALYWYRQSLGQGLEFLIYFQGNSAPDKSGLPSDRFSAERTGGSVSTLTIQRTQQEDSAVYLCASNGGSLDGELFFGEGSRLTVL.

This clone was detected once. V and J are TRBV30 and TRBJ1-1; D unclear. CDR1 and CDR2 from the germline V gene are GTSNPN and SVGIG (reference sequence). Trimming removed 3 bases at V and 0 bases at J, with 8 bases between. CDR3 size: 13 residues. The CDR3 is CAWRGEMNTEAFF. CDR3 in DNA: TGTGCCTGGAGGGGCGAGATGAACACTGAAGCTTTCTTT.

This chain links TRBV23-1 with TRBJ1-4, with D unresolved. TRBV23-1 is reported as an ORF; its role is uncertain. Trimming shortened V by 4 bases and J by 0 bases, and 18 bases separated the two germline ends. The CDR3 totals 18 residues. The CDR3 nucleotides are TGCGCCAGCAGTCCCCAACATGGGAGTAATGCAACTAATGAAAAACTGTTTTTT. Protein product: CASSPQHGSNATNEKLFF.

The chain recombines TRBV28 with TRBJ2-5, with 7 nucleotides matching TRBD1. CDR1 and CDR2 from the germline V gene are MDHEN and SYDVKM. Trimming removed 4 bases from V and 1 base from J; junction bases left unmatched: 3. The CDR3 has 14 residues. CDR3 sequence reads: CASSYDRAQETQYF. The DNA for the CDR3 is TGTGCCAGCAGTTACGACAGGGCCCAAGAGACCCAGTACTTC. Supplemented by reference TRBV28 and TRBJ2-5, the full variable domain reads DVKVTQSSRYLVKRTGEKVFLECVQDMDHENMFWYRQDPGLGLRLIYFSYDVKMKEKGDIPEGYSVSREKKERFSLILESASTNQTSMYLCASSYDRAQETQYFGPGTRLLVL.

V is TRBV3-1 (or the pseudogene TRBV3-2) and J is TRBJ1-2, with 7 bases fitting TRBD1. Germline CDR1 is LGHDT and CDR2 is YNNKEL (reference sequence). V gave up 2 bases and J gave up 8 bases; unmatched junction bases: 11. The CDR3 spans 15 residues. CDR3 coding DNA: TGTGCCAGCAGCCAAACCGACTCGACAGGGAAGGGCTACACCTTC. It specifies CASSQTDSTGKGYTF.

The rearrangement joins TRBV24-1 to TRBJ2-7; D might be TRBD1 (7 bases). V gave up 4 bases and J gave up 9 bases, with 24 bases separating them. CDR1 is KGHDR, CDR2 SFDVKD, per germline. The CDR3 runs to 16 residues. CDR3 DNA sequence: TGTGCCACCAGTGACTCGGGGGACAGTACCTTAGACGGGCAGTACTTC. Protein product: CATSDSGDSTLDGQYF.

V usage is TRBV7-3 and J usage is TRBJ2-5; the match to TRBD2 covers 7 bases. The CDR3 extends over 15 amino acids. Losses at the gene ends were 1 base for V and 5 bases for J; bases not matched to a gene: 7. Germline-derived CDR1 and CDR2 are SGHTA and FQGTGA. CDR3 DNA: TGTGCCAGCAGCTTAAAGGCTAGCGGTCAGGAGACCCAGTACTTC. It specifies CASSLKASGQETQYF.

The chain links TRBV7-3 to TRBJ2-7; 12 bases are shared with TRBD1. Germline CDR1 is SGHTA and CDR2 is FQGTGA. This CDR3 is built from 14 residues. V lost 3 bases to trimming and J lost 7 bases; unmatched junction nucleotides: 4. Here the CDR3 reads CASSLGQGAEEQYF. The CDR3 bases are TGTGCCAGCAGCTTGGGACAGGGGGCGGAAGAGCAGTACTTC.

The chain is built from TRBV29-1 and TRBJ2-1; D uncertain. Trimming removed 1 base at V and 9 bases at J, with 10 bases between. The length of the CDR3 is 12 residues. The germline CDR1 and CDR2 sequences are SQVTM and ANQGSEA. The CDR3 is CSVEVVPGEQFF. The DNA for the CDR3 is TGCAGCGTTGAAGTAGTCCCCGGTGAGCAGTTCTTC.

V and J are TRBV10-3 and TRBJ2-7, with 8 bases lining up with TRBD2. The CDR3 is 17 residues long. Germline V gene lookup returns CDR1 ENHRY and CDR2 SYGVKD. The V segment lost 0 bases and the J segment 0 bases; nucleotides outside the gene matches: 7. The CDR3 loop reads CAISESNVAGFSYEQYF. The CDR3 nucleotides read TGTGCCATCAGTGAGTCGAATGTAGCGGGGTTCTCCTACGAGCAGTACTTC.

The gene calls are TRBV7-8 and TRBJ1-1; no definite D call. The CDR3 runs to 15 residues. Per the germline V gene, CDR1 is SGHVS and CDR2 is FQNEAQ. V lost 5 bases and J lost 3, with 16 bases in between. CDR3 sequence (DNA): TGTGCCAGCAGCCCGCGACTTGGGTCGGACACTGAAGCTTTCTTT. Translated, it gives CASSPRLGSDTEAFF.

The chain recombines TRBV28 with TRBJ1-2; 7 bases are shared with TRBD1. The CDR3 extends over 16 amino acids. Trimming at V came to 4 bases and at J to 0 bases, leaving 8 bases not matched to a gene. CDR1 and CDR2 (germline): MDHEN, SYDVKM. The CDR3 DNA sequence: TGTGCCAGCAGTTCAAGAACAGGGGCAACTAACTATGGCTACACCTTC. It translates to CASSSRTGATNYGYTF.

This sequence joins TRBV5-1 and TRBJ2-7, with TRBD1 identical over 7 bases. From germline, CDR1 is SGHRS and CDR2 YFSETQ. The V and J ends lost 3 bases and 3 bases, in that order; junction bases with no gene match: 9. The CDR3 length is 15 residues. CDR3 amino acids: CASSWTGGGFYEQYF. The CDR3 coding sequence is TGCGCCAGCAGCTGGACAGGAGGAGGCTTCTACGAGCAGTACTTC.

This clone was observed a handful of times. The rearrangement joins TRBV11-1 to TRBJ2-1; TRBD2 aligns across 11 bases. V lost 2 bases, J lost 5 bases, and 2 bases stayed unmatched. Germline V gene sequence: CDR1 SGHAT, CDR2 FQDESV (reference sequence). There are 15 residues in the CDR3. The chain's CDR3 is CASSLKLAGDNEQFF. CDR3 in DNA: TGTGCCAGCAGCTTAAAACTAGCGGGAGACAATGAGCAGTTCTTC.

This rearrangement joins TRBV30 to TRBJ2-7; 7 bases are a match to TRBD1. Germline V gene lookup returns CDR1 GTSNPN and CDR2 SVGIG (reference sequence). The CDR3 contains 13 residues. As DNA, the CDR3 is TGTGCTTTAAAAACTGGGACAGAATACGAGCAGTACTTC. Its translation is CALKTGTEYEQYF.

The chain uses TRBV30 and TRBJ2-7, with TRBD2 matching 13 bases. Germline trimming cut 1 base from V and 5 bases from J; bases unmatched to any gene: 8. This CDR3 spans 16 amino acids. CDR1 is GTSNPN, CDR2 SVGIG, per germline (reference sequence). The CDR3 protein is CAWSDGTSGILDEQYF. CDR3 DNA: TGTGCCTGGAGTGACGGGACTAGCGGGATTCTGGACGAGCAGTACTTC.

The chain couples TRBV5-6 to TRBJ2-2; D might be TRBD2 (6 bases). This CDR3 spans 15 amino acids. Germline-derived CDR1 and CDR2 are SGHDT and YYEEEE. The V and J ends lost 1 base and 4 bases respectively, with 11 bases between them. The CDR3 sequence: CASSLWLAFTGELFF. Here the CDR3 DNA reads TGTGCCAGCAGCTTGTGGCTAGCGTTCACCGGGGAGCTGTTTTTT. Full variable domain (remainder filled in from reference TRBV5-6 and TRBJ2-2): DAGVTQSPTHLIKTRGQQVTLRCSPKSGHDTVSWYQQALGQGPQFIFQYYEEEERQRGNFPDRFSGHQFPNYSSELNVNALLLGDSALYLCASSLWLAFTGELFFGEGSRLTVL.

The count of this clone is one. The chain carries TRBV11-2 and TRBJ2-7; 11 nucleotides align to TRBD1. V lost 5 bases and J lost 5; bases outside the gene matches: 8. In germline, CDR1 is SGHAT, CDR2 FQNNGV. The CDR3 runs to 15 residues. The CDR3 is CASSRSGTGGHEQYF. The CDR3 nucleotides are TGTGCCAGCAGCCGATCCGGGACAGGGGGACACGAGCAGTACTTC.

V usage is TRBV10-3 and J usage is TRBJ2-3; 8 nucleotides align to TRBD2. V lost 6 bases and J lost 6; bases outside the gene matches: 11. CDR3 size: 15 residues. Germline V CDR1 and CDR2: ENHRY, SYGVKD. The CDR3 protein is CAIRESGRGIDTQYF. DNA for the CDR3: TGTGCCATCAGGGAGAGCGGGAGAGGTATTGATACGCAGTATTTT.

The rearrangement uses TRBV29-1 and TRBJ2-7; 8 bases fit TRBD2. Germline-derived CDR1 and CDR2 are SQVTM and ANQGSEA. This CDR3 contains 15 residues. J lost 2 bases, V lost 3 bases, and 9 bases had no gene match. Written as DNA, the CDR3 is TGCAGCGTTGATATAGTCGGGACTAGTCCCTACGAGCAGTACTTC. It specifies CSVDIVGTSPYEQYF.

The chain has TRBV3-1 (or the pseudogene TRBV3-2) and TRBJ1-4, with D tentatively TRBD1 (6 bases). The CDR3 contains 14 residues. V shed 4 bases and J shed 5 bases, with 11 bases lying between them. The V gene's germline CDR1 is LGHDT and CDR2 YNNKEL (reference sequence). As DNA, the CDR3 is TGTGCCAGCAGCCTCCGGGGACAAAATGAAAAACTGTTTTTT. It yields the protein CASSLRGQNEKLFF.

J is TRBJ2-1 and V is TRBV9; 10 bases match TRBD2. Germline V gene data show CDR1 as SGDLS and CDR2 as YYNGEE. The CDR3 loop spans 15 amino acids. J gave up 8 bases and V 0 bases, and 5 bases lay outside the gene matches. CDR3 in DNA: TGTGCCAGCAGCGTAGGCTCTAGCGGGAGCTATGAGCAGTTCTTC. It yields the protein CASSVGSSGSYEQFF.

This chain joins TRBV10-3 and TRBJ2-3, with 8 bases aligning to TRBD2. CDR1 and CDR2 (germline): ENHRY, SYGVKD. V was pared by 4 bases and J by 1 base, with 19 bases of the junction left unmatched. The CDR3 is 20 residues long. The CDR3 is CAISVGLVVRRGAGTDTQYF. The CDR3 nucleotides read TGTGCCATCAGTGTGGGACTAGTTGTTCGGCGGGGAGCGGGCACAGATACGCAGTATTTT.

This chain links TRBV14 with TRBJ2-1, with TRBD2 matching over 8 bases. Germline V gives CDR1 SGHDN, CDR2 FVKESK. The CDR3 sequence is 16 residues long. With V trimmed by 4 bases and J by 8 bases, 13 bases remained unmatched. This CDR3 reads CASSRDSGTSRYEQFF. CDR3 nucleotides: TGTGCCAGCAGCCGGGATTCCGGGACTAGTCGTTATGAGCAGTTCTTC.

This chain links TRBV29-1 with TRBJ1-1; TRBD1 might be the D (5 bases). Germline V gene sequence: CDR1 SQVTM, CDR2 ANQGSEA. V dropped 1 base and J dropped 1 base, with 7 bases sitting between them. The CDR3 is 13 amino acids. In nucleotides, the CDR3 is TGCAGCGTTGAAGGGAGGGGGAACACTGAAGCTTTCTTT. Its protein is CSVEGRGNTEAFF.

V is TRBV28 and J is TRBJ2-7; weak D call: TRBD1 (6 bases). Germline lookup yields CDR1 MDHEN and CDR2 SYDVKM. CDR3 length equals 13 residues. Trimming took off 5 bases at V and 3 bases at J, with 11 bases between the two ends. The CDR3: CASSRLDSYEQYF. For the CDR3, the DNA is TGTGCCAGCAGTCGCCTGGACAGCTACGAGCAGTACTTC.

The V call is TRBV27, the J call TRBJ2-3; 13 bases match TRBD2. Germline-derived CDR1 and CDR2 are MNHEY and SMNVEV (reference sequence). The CDR3 is 16 residues long. The J segment lost 6 bases and the V segment lost 7 bases, leaving 10 bases of the junction unmatched. DNA for the CDR3: TGTGCCAGCACGGGACTAGCGGGATTCAATGAGGATACGCAGTATTTT. It translates to CASTGLAGFNEDTQYF.